A single sample is the source of the 14 T cell receptor beta chains below, sequenced in a study of cytomegalovirus exposure and HLA in healthy donors. 60 Vbeta and 13 Jbeta primers were used in PCR. Produced via immunoSEQ multiplex PCR; TCRdb's table is partial and in-frame only. In all, the sample yields roughly 55,000 clones. Sequences were obtained from PBMCs. These receptors were collected from a man aged 45-65 years in good health and CMV-seropositive.

The J gene is TRBJ2-7, the V gene TRBV13; TRBD1 matches 9 bases. This CDR3 comprises 15 residues. Germline V gene sequence: CDR1 PRHDT, CDR2 FYEKMQ (reference sequence). V trimming: 5 bases; J trimming: 3 bases; junction bases outside the gene matches: 8. The CDR3 DNA reads TGTGCCAGCAGCACGTCCGGGACAGGGTTCTACGAGCAGTACTTC. Its protein is CASSTSGTGFYEQYF.

CDR3 sequence: CSVESTDRDEQYF. The CDR3, as DNA: TGCAGCGTTGAAAGCACCGACAGGGACGAGCAGTACTTC. The gene calls are TRBV29-1 and TRBJ2-7, with TRBD1 matching 7 bases. After removal of 2 bases from V and 5 bases from J, the junction contained 6 bases not matched to a gene. This CDR3 comprises 13 residues. Germline CDR1 SQVTM, CDR2 ANQGSEA.

The chain links TRBV7-3 to TRBJ2-3; D is perhaps TRBD2 (5 bases). The CDR3 has 14 residues. Trimming stripped 5 bases from V and 4 bases from J, with 13 bases between. Germline V lookup: CDR1 SGHTA, CDR2 FQGTGA. The CDR3 protein is CASSPLASPDTQYF. DNA for the CDR3: TGTGCCAGCAGCCCCCTCGCTAGCCCAGATACGCAGTATTTT.

V gene TRBV11-1 combines with J gene TRBJ2-5; perhaps TRBD1 as D (5 bases). The germline V and J ends were trimmed by 5 bases and 5 bases, with 15 bases remaining between them. This CDR3 has 14 amino acids. The germline V gene encodes CDR1 SGHAT and CDR2 FQDESV (reference sequence). DNA for the CDR3: TGTGCCAGCAGCCCGCCCTCAGGGATCGAGACCCAGTACTTC. This translates into CASSPPSGIETQYF.

The chain links TRBV6-1 to TRBJ2-2, with TRBD1 matching over 9 bases. This CDR3 is built from 14 residues. J lost 8 bases, V lost 8 bases, and 9 bases had no gene match. The V gene's germline CDR1 is MNHNS and CDR2 SASEGT. The CDR3 sequence: CASVMGDRAGELFF. The CDR3 DNA follows: TGTGCCAGCGTCATGGGGGACAGGGCAGGGGAGCTGTTTTTT.

This rearrangement joins TRBV5-1 to TRBJ1-5; a possible D gene is TRBD1 (5 bases). The CDR3 spans 17 residues. Germline V gene lookup returns CDR1 SGHRS and CDR2 YFSETQ. Trimming took 4 bases from V and 1 from J, leaving 18 bases between them. Written as DNA, the CDR3 is TGCGCCAGCAGCGCCCTTCCTGGAGGGGTGAGCAATCAGCCCCAGCATTTT. Residues: CASSALPGGVSNQPQHF.

The chain uses TRBV10-3 and TRBJ1-1, with D maybe TRBD1 (6 bases). V lost 1 base and J 10 bases, leaving 10 bases between the germline ends. The CDR3 covers 12 residues. Germline CDR1 ENHRY, CDR2 SYGVKD. The CDR3: CAISELGGLAFF. In DNA, the CDR3 is TGTGCCATCAGTGAGTTGGGGGGGCTAGCTTTCTTT.

CDR3 in amino acids: CASSSPRTVSNQPQHF. In nucleotides, the CDR3 is TGTGCCAGTAGTAGCCCGCGGACAGTTAGCAATCAGCCCCAGCATTTT. V is TRBV19 and J is TRBJ1-5; a possible D gene is TRBD1 (6 bases). Germline-derived CDR1 and CDR2 are LNHDA and SQIVND (reference sequence). The CDR3 contains 16 residues. Trimming took 4 bases from V and 0 from J, leaving 13 bases between them.

The V call is TRBV27, the J call TRBJ2-1; 9 positions match TRBD1. Trimming at V came to 2 bases and at J to 6 bases, leaving 2 bases not matched to a gene. The CDR3 runs to 14 residues. Germline V gene lookup returns CDR1 MNHEY and CDR2 SMNVEV (reference sequence). This chain's CDR3 is CASSLRDRANEQFF. In DNA, the CDR3 is TGTGCCAGCAGTTTACGGGACAGGGCCAATGAGCAGTTCTTC.

The chain carries TRBV10-3 and TRBJ1-2; 10 positions agree with TRBD1. The length of the CDR3 is 15 residues. Germline CDR1 ENHRY, CDR2 SYGVKD. V dropped 5 bases and J dropped 4; count of bases not matched to a gene: 7. CDR3 sequence (DNA): TGTGCCATCAGTCCCCGGGGACAGGGGACCTATGGCTACACCTTC. Translated: CAISPRGQGTYGYTF.

This rearrangement joins TRBV28 to TRBJ2-3; TRBD1 aligns across 9 bases. CDR3 length: 16 residues. Germline V gene sequence: CDR1 MDHEN, CDR2 SYDVKM. V shed 5 bases, J shed 4 bases, and the junction held 10 bases outside the gene matches. The CDR3 loop is CASSLIGTGYSDTQYF. As DNA, the CDR3 is TGTGCCAGCAGTCTAATCGGGACAGGGTACTCAGATACGCAGTATTTT.

The chain carries TRBV19 and TRBJ1-2; the D is unclear. CDR3 length: 14 residues. Germline V gene sequence: CDR1 LNHDA, CDR2 SQIVND (reference sequence). The V end was cut by 2 bases, the J end by 6 bases, with 13 bases between. The CDR3 coding sequence is TGTGCCAGTAGTATAATTACTACGGGTCATGGCTACACCTTC. Amino acids: CASSIITTGHGYTF.

The chain recombines TRBV11-2 with TRBJ2-5, with TRBD1 as a possible D gene (5 bases). Trimming took off 1 base at V and 5 bases at J, with 23 bases between the two ends. The V gene's germline CDR1 is SGHAT and CDR2 FQNNGV. The CDR3 runs 18 residues. The CDR3 DNA sequence: TGTGCCAGCAGCTTAGGTCTACTGGCAGGGAACTTGGAGGAGACCCAGTACTTC. It specifies CASSLGLLAGNLEETQYF.

J is TRBJ1-6 and V is TRBV7-6; 9 bases agree with TRBD1. The ends lost 5 bases at V and 8 bases at J; junction bases unmatched: 7. Germline V gives CDR1 SGHVS, CDR2 FNYEAQ. The CDR3 is 15 residues long. The CDR3 spells CASSQTGQGHSPLHF. The CDR3 DNA reads as TGTGCCAGCAGCCAAACGGGACAGGGCCATTCACCCCTCCACTTT.